A selection of T cell receptor beta chains follows, all from one sample in a study of cytomegalovirus exposure and HLA in healthy donors. TCRdb's table, derived via immunoSEQ multiplex PCR, lists solely in-frame clones and lacks some. The data show 130,000 to 150,000 clones, approximately 72% seen once. Sequencing input: PBMCs. Every receptor here comes from a man aged 35 to 55 in good health and CMV-seronegative. CDR3s include the opening cysteine and the closing phenylalanine or tryptophan. The D gene is left open where the match is weak. Clone size is shown for a subset of rows, as once, few, many or a class of expanded clone.

>.|TRBV19|TRBJ1-5|TRBD1
TGTGCCAGTAGTATTGGGACAGGGGGCGGCAATCAGCCCCAGCATTTT
CASSIGTGGGNQPQHF
>.|TRBV27|TRBJ1-2|TRBD1
TGTGCCAGCAGTTTTGACAGGGGGAACTATGGCTACACCTTC
CASSFDRGNYGYTF
>.|TRBV15|TRBJ2-7|.
TGTGCCACCAGCGGCACGGGGTTTCCGTACGAGCAGTACTTC
CATSGTGFPYEQYF
>few|TRBV20-1|TRBJ1-1|.
TGCAGTGCCCAAAATAAGGGAGGAGCTTTCTTT
CSAQNKGGAFF
>.|TRBV5-4|TRBJ2-1|TRBD2
TGTGCCAGCAGCTCCGGGGGTTTAGCGGGGGGGGATGAGCAGTTCTTC
CASSSGGLAGGDEQFF
>.|TRBV5-6|TRBJ1-3|.
TGTGCCAGCAGCTTGGAACTCATCTCTGGAAACACCATATATTTT
CASSLELISGNTIYF
>few|TRBV5-1|TRBJ2-1|TRBD2
TGCGCCAGCAGCTTGTGGCTAGCGGGAAATGAGCAGTTCTTC
CASSLWLAGNEQFF
>.|TRBV29-1|TRBJ1-2|TRBD1
TGCAGCGGCGGACACGACAGGGGCGACGGCTACCCCTTC
CSGGHDRGDGYPF
>.|TRBV14|TRBJ2-6|TRBD1
TGTGCCAGCAGCTCCGGGACAGGGACCCACCGACTCTCTGGGGCCAACGTCCTGACTTTC
CASSSGTGTHRLSGANVLTF
>.|TRBV2|TRBJ2-1|TRBD1
TGTGCCAGCAACCGGGGGGTCGGGACAGGGGGAAATGAGCAGTTCTTC
CASNRGVGTGGNEQFF
>few|TRBV7-9|TRBJ1-1|.
TGTGCCAGCAGCTTACCGGGGTCGAACACTGAAGCTTTCTTT
CASSLPGSNTEAFF
>.|TRBV5-1|TRBJ1-5|.
TGCGCCAGCAGCCCGCTAGGCCCCCCGGGGGATCAGCCCCAGAATTTT
CASSPLGPPGDQPQNF
>.|TRBV5-1|TRBJ1-2|.
TGCGCCAGCAGCTTGGAGCCCAGCGATGGCTACACCTTC
CASSLEPSDGYTF
>.|TRBV5-5|TRBJ2-7|TRBD1
TGTGCCAGCTCGGACAGGGCGGTCTCCGAGCAGTACTTC
CASSDRAVSEQYF
>.|TRBV6-6|TRBJ1-1|.
TGTGCCAGCAGTTCCCAGTCGGGGAGGCGGACTGAAGCTTTCTTT
CASSSQSGRRTEAFF
>.|TRBV19|TRBJ1-1|TRBD1
TGTGCCAGTAGTAGCGCGACAGGGACTGAAGCTTTCTTT
CASSSATGTEAFF
>few|TRBV7-7|TRBJ2-5|TRBD2
TGTGCCAGCAGCCCCGGGACTAGGTTCACGGAGACCCAGTACTTC
CASSPGTRFTETQYF
>.|TRBV25-1|TRBJ2-7|TRBD1
TGTGCCAGCAGAGGGACAGGGTGGGAGCAGTACTTC
CASRGTGWEQYF
>.|TRBV5-8|TRBJ2-2|.
TGTGCCAGCAGCACACCGGGTCTAAGGAACACCGGGGAGCTGTTTTTT
CASSTPGLRNTGELFF
>.|TRBV7-8|TRBJ2-1|TRBD2
TGTGCCAGCAGCCGAAACTTAGCGGGAGGGCCGGGTGAGCAGTTCTTC
CASSRNLAGGPGEQFF
>.|TRBV7-2|TRBJ2-5|.
TGTGCCAGCAGCCCTGTTCGGGCCCCGGGCGGGGAGACCCAGTACTTC
CASSPVRAPGGETQYF
>once|TRBV7-8|TRBJ2-7|TRBD2
TGTGCCAGCAGCACCCCCGGGGGGAGCTACGAGCAGTACTTC
CASSTPGGSYEQYF
>few|TRBV7-3|TRBJ2-1|TRBD1
TGTGCCAGCAGCTTAGAGGGGGCCAAATTCTCCTACAATGAGCAGTTCTTC
CASSLEGAKFSYNEQFF
>.|TRBV4-1|TRBJ2-3|.
TGCGCCAGCAGCGACAAACGAGCCGGGAGCCGCACAGATACGCAGTATTTT
CASSDKRAGSRTDTQYF
>.|TRBV5-1|TRBJ1-1|.
TGCGCCAGCAGCTTGGTGCGGGAGAACACTGAAGCTTTCTTT
CASSLVRENTEAFF
>.|TRBV19|TRBJ1-5|TRBD1
TGTGCCACCCGATCGCGTCCAGGGGGCAACCAGCCCCAGCATTTT
CATRSRPGGNQPQHF
>once|TRBV9|TRBJ2-5|TRBD1
TGTGCCAGCAGCGTAGAGGGGGCGCGGGAGACCCAGTACTTC
CASSVEGARETQYF
>few|TRBV28|TRBJ1-1|TRBD1
TGTGCCAGCAGTCGGGACAGCTACTGGGAAGCTTTCTTT
CASSRDSYWEAFF
>.|TRBV29-1|TRBJ2-7|TRBD2
TGCAGCGCAAGAGGGAGAGCCGGGGGGACCACCCTATTATCCGAGCAGTACTTC
CSARGRAGGTTLLSEQYF
>.|TRBV13|TRBJ2-7|TRBD2
TGTGCCAGCAGCTTAGGAACGCACTTTCACCGGGAGGACTCCTACGAGCAGTACTTC
CASSLGTHFHREDSYEQYF
>.|TRBV28|TRBJ1-1|.
TGTGCCAGCACCTGGGGGCAGAACATGAACACTGAAGCTTTCTTT
CASTWGQNMNTEAFF
>.|TRBV6-5|TRBJ2-3|TRBD1
TGTGCCAGCAGTTTTACGGACAGGGTAGGGACAGATACGCAGTATTTT
CASSFTDRVGTDTQYF
>.|TRBV6-6|TRBJ2-7|TRBD2
TGTGCCAGCAGATACGGAGCCGGGGGGGCTAACGAGCAGTACTTC
CASRYGAGGANEQYF
>.|TRBV2|TRBJ1-2|TRBD1
TGTGCCAGCACCACCCTAGCTGGACAGGGGTCCTATGGCTACACCTTC
CASTTLAGQGSYGYTF
>few|TRBV28|TRBJ2-1|.
TGTGCCAGCAGTCACAGGAGTAGCTCCTACAATGAGCAGTTCTTC
CASSHRSSSYNEQFF
>.|TRBV10-2|TRBJ1-6|.
TGCGCCAGCAGTGAGCCCGACAGCCTTCCTTCACCCCTCCACTTT
CASSEPDSLPSPLHF